The 16 T cell receptor beta chains listed next were all sequenced from one sample in a study of molecular identifiers for immune sequencing clone quantification. From the PCR reads, TCRdb called clonotypes with MiXCR, one entry per CDR3 protein. The sample lists more than 50,000 distinct CDR3 sequences; approximately 18% were seen once. Source material: naive CD8+ T cells from blood, with Jurkat cell RNA spiked in. Regarding subset: FACS-sorted CD8+CD4-CCR7+CD45RA+ naive T cells. The source is a human donor in good health. Some libraries in this study had Jurkat cell RNA spiked in.

This clonotype appeared many times. The chain couples TRBV6-2 or TRBV6-3 to TRBJ2-3; possible D gene TRBD1, 6 bases. V lost 0 bases and J 6 bases, leaving 19 bases between the germline ends. This CDR3 is built from 17 residues. Germline CDR1 reads MNHEY; CDR2 reads SVGEGT. The CDR3 DNA reads as TGTGCCAGCAGTTACTCAGGGGTTTGGACAGAACTCGATACGCAGTATTTT. It codes for CASSYSGVWTELDTQYF.

This clonotype was seen at least ten times. The V call is TRBV13, the J call TRBJ2-7; 7 bases are a match to TRBD2. The CDR3 extends over 13 amino acids. With 8 bases clipped from V and 5 bases from J, the junction kept 9 bases outside the gene matches. Germline V gene sequence: CDR1 PRHDT, CDR2 FYEKMQ (reference sequence). The CDR3 DNA reads TGTGCCAGCGGGTCCGGACTAGACAACGAGCAGTACTTC. Amino acid sequence: CASGSGLDNEQYF. The complete variable domain, with remaining parts taken from reference TRBV13 and TRBJ2-7, reads AAGVIQSPRHLIKEKRETATLKCYPIPRHDTVYWYQQGPGQDPQFLISFYEKMQSDKGSIPDRFSAQQFSDYHSELNMSSLELGDSALYFCASGSGLDNEQYFGPGTRLTVT.

On this clonotype: A much larger clone differs from this one at a single base, so this may be a read error. V usage is TRBV13 and J usage is TRBJ2-7; 9 bases map to TRBD1. CDR3 length: 16 amino acids. The germline CDR1 and CDR2 sequences are PRHDT and FYEKMQ (reference sequence). CDR3 amino acids: CASSTPGGQGGDERYF. CDR3 coding DNA: TGTGCCAGCTCCACCCCAGGGGGACAGGGTGGGGACGAGCGGTACTTC.

This clonotype was detected many times. The chain couples TRBV5-1 to TRBJ2-7, with 7 positions matching TRBD1. J was trimmed by 5 bases and V by 4 bases; bases with no gene match: 3. CDR1 and CDR2 from the germline V gene are SGHRS and YFSETQ. CDR3 length: 12 amino acids. CDR3 residues: CASSQGGNEQYF. The CDR3 DNA sequence: TGCGCCAGCAGCCAAGGGGGCAACGAGCAGTACTTC.

This clonotype was detected ten times or more. V and J are TRBV4-3 and TRBJ2-7; 8 bases agree with TRBD1. Germline CDR1 and CDR2: LGHNA and YSLEER. Germline trimming cut 0 bases from V and 7 bases from J; bases unmatched to any gene: 5. The CDR3 spans 14 residues. The CDR3: CASSQDRGLWEQYF. Written as DNA, the CDR3 is TGCGCCAGCAGCCAAGACAGGGGGCTGTGGGAGCAGTACTTC.

In regard to this clonotype: The germline gene is not matched at one end of the junction; a read error may be the cause. This rearrangement joins TRBV9 to TRBJ2-7; unclear D gene. The CDR3 spans 12 residues. Germline CDR1 is SGDLS and CDR2 is YYNGEE. DNA for the CDR3: TGTGCCGGCAGCGCGTCTTTCGGCGAGCAGTACTTC. Translation gives CAGSASFGEQYF. The full variable domain, with the rest looked up from reference TRBV9 and TRBJ2-7, is DSGVTQTPKHLITATGQRVTLRCSPRSGDLSVYWYQQSLDQGLQFLIQYYNGEERAKGNILERFSAQQFPDLHSELNLSSLELGDSALYFCAGSASFGEQYFGPGTRLTVT.

This clonotype was seen ten or more times. The chain has TRBV11-2 and TRBJ2-7, with 12 positions matching TRBD2. CDR1 and CDR2 (germline): SGHAT, FQNNGV. The CDR3 loop spans 15 amino acids. J gave up 7 bases and V 5 bases, and 9 bases lay outside the gene matches. This CDR3 is CASSRRTSGTEEQYF. In DNA, the CDR3 is TGTGCCAGCAGCCGTAGGACTAGCGGGACCGAAGAGCAGTACTTC.

Ten or more counts support this clonotype. The chain joins TRBV7-9 to TRBJ2-7; D gene ambiguous. V lost 6 bases and J 7 bases, leaving 16 bases between the germline ends. Germline-derived CDR1 and CDR2 are SEHNR and FQNEAQ (reference sequence). The CDR3 is 13 residues long. As DNA, the CDR3 is TGTGCCAGCAGGCCCGATCTCGCTCAAGAGCAGTACTTC. Translated, it gives CASRPDLAQEQYF.

This clonotype was recorded many times. The V and J genes are TRBV29-1 and TRBJ2-2; D unclear. This CDR3 spans 12 amino acids. CDR1 and CDR2 (germline): SQVTM, ANQGSEA. V was cut by 7 bases and J by 5 bases, with 11 bases left in between. Written as DNA, the CDR3 is TGCAGCGCTCCGGGTGGGACCGGGGAGCTGTTTTTT. Its protein is CSAPGGTGELFF.

This clonotype has more than one count but fewer than ten. The chain has TRBV19 and TRBJ1-2; tentatively, D is TRBD1 (5 bases). Trimming pared 7 bases from V and 6 bases from J, leaving 18 bases between. From germline, CDR1 is LNHDA and CDR2 SQIVND (reference sequence). The CDR3 consists of 14 residues. In nucleotides, the CDR3 is TGTGCCAGTACCACGCTGGGGGTTGGCGATGGCTACACCTTC. It codes for CASTTLGVGDGYTF.

This clonotype appeared many times. This chain joins TRBV10-2 and TRBJ2-5; D is uncertain. V lost 0 bases and J lost 3, with 11 bases in between. This CDR3 has 15 residues. Germline values: CDR1 WSHSY, CDR2 SAAADI. CDR3 DNA sequence: TGCGCCAGCAGTGAGTCGCCGGTCCCAAAAGAGACCCAGTACTTC. Protein product: CASSESPVPKETQYF.

This clonotype appeared a few times. V usage is TRBV20-1 and J usage is TRBJ2-1; 11 bases align to TRBD2. The CDR3 totals 15 residues. Germline CDR1 DFQATT, CDR2 SNEGSKA (reference sequence). Germline trimming cut 0 bases from V and 4 bases from J; bases unmatched to any gene: 2. In DNA form, the CDR3 reads TGCAGTGCTAGAGAGGGACTAGCGGTTTACAATGAGCAGTTCTTC. Amino acids: CSAREGLAVYNEQFF.

With regard to this clonotype: This clone may be a read error of a much larger clone one base away. V usage is TRBV19 and J usage is TRBJ2-1, with D possibly TRBD2 on 5 matching bases. The CDR3 sequence is 15 residues long. The V and J ends lost 3 bases and 1 base respectively, with 10 bases between them. The germline gives CDR1 LNHDA, CDR2 SQIVND (reference sequence). The DNA of the CDR3 is TGTGCCAGTAGTATTCGGCCGGGATCCTACAATGAGCAGTTCTTC. Translating it yields CASSIRPGSYNEQFF.

Comments on this clonotype: Possible read error: a much larger clone is one base away. The chain recombines TRBV11-2 with TRBJ2-3, with a tentative D call TRBD2 (5 bases). The length of the CDR3 is 12 residues. Germline loops: CDR1 SGHAT, CDR2 FQNNGV. The CDR3 here is CASSSWAGTQCF. The CDR3 bases are TGTGCCAGCAGCTCGTGGGCGGGTACGCAGTGTTTT.

Comment on this clonotype: A read error may explain this, as a much larger clone is one base away. The chain carries TRBV27 and TRBJ2-5, with 8 bases aligning to TRBD2. The CDR3 is 15 residues long. Germline CDR1 is MNHEY and CDR2 is SMNVEV (reference sequence). The CDR3 region is CASGLAGLAQETQYF. Written as DNA, the CDR3 is TGTGCCAGCGGTTTAGCCGGACTAGCCCAAGAGACCCAGTACTTC.

This clonotype came up many times. The chain employs TRBV20-1 and TRBJ2-3; D perhaps matches TRBD2 (6 bases). V gave up 5 bases and J gave up 3 bases, with 12 bases separating them. This CDR3 is built from 13 residues. CDR1 DFQATT and CDR2 SNEGSKA come from the germline V gene (reference sequence). Written as DNA, the CDR3 is TGCAGTGCTCACCGGGAGACAACAGATACGCAGTATTTT. Amino acid sequence: CSAHRETTDTQYF.